A selection of T cell receptor beta chains follows, all from one sample in a study of read filtering for tumor transcriptome and immune sequencing. TCRdb reanalysed the reads using MiXCR and keeps one entry per CDR3 protein. The sample holds around 130,000 distinct CDR3 sequences, about 13% seen once. Sequencing was carried out using a population of CD138-negative cells sorted from bone marrow. These receptor sequences come from a donor aged 40 or older with multiple myeloma. The CDR3 runs from the conserved cysteine through the conserved F or W. Fields, in order: D gene, J gene, V gene, clone size, CDR3 DNA, CDR3 protein. D genes are given only for firm matches. Some rows have no size entry. The others give once, few or many, or a class for an expanded clone.

D gene: .; J gene: TRBJ1-6; V gene: TRBV20-1; clone size: many; CDR3 DNA: TGCAGTGCTAGAAGGGCCCTTAATTCACCCCTCCACTTT; CDR3 protein: CSARRALNSPLHF
D gene: .; J gene: TRBJ2-1; V gene: TRBV11-2; clone size: many; CDR3 DNA: TGTGCCAGCAGTTTGATTCCCCGGGACATAAACAATGAGCAGTTCTTC; CDR3 protein: CASSLIPRDINNEQFF
D gene: TRBD2; J gene: TRBJ2-1; V gene: TRBV20-1; clone size: many; CDR3 DNA: TGCAGTGCTGGGCGGGAGGCATCTGGCGATGAGCAGTTCTTC; CDR3 protein: CSAGREASGDEQFF
D gene: .; J gene: TRBJ2-2; V gene: TRBV9; clone size: many; CDR3 DNA: TGTGCCAGCAGCGTAGGGCACCAAATGAACACCGGGGAGCTGTTTTTT; CDR3 protein: CASSVGHQMNTGELFF
D gene: TRBD2; J gene: TRBJ2-5; V gene: TRBV20-1; clone size: many; CDR3 DNA: TGCAGTGCTAGAGTACAGCGGGAGAGTTCAGAGACCCAGTACTTC; CDR3 protein: CSARVQRESSETQYF
D gene: .; J gene: TRBJ2-1; V gene: TRBV5-1; clone size: many; CDR3 DNA: TGCGCCAGCAGCTTCGTTGGCTTGGGGCTAGGTAATCCTGAGCAGTTCTTC; CDR3 protein: CASSFVGLGLGNPEQFF
D gene: .; J gene: TRBJ1-5; V gene: TRBV7-8; clone size: many; CDR3 DNA: TGTGCCAGCAGCTCCCGGGACGGATTGAATAGCAATCAGCCCCAGCATTTT; CDR3 protein: CASSSRDGLNSNQPQHF
D gene: .; J gene: TRBJ1-3; V gene: TRBV19; clone size: .; CDR3 DNA: TGTGCCAGTAGTTTCAGGGCTGGAAACACCATATATTTT; CDR3 protein: CASSFRAGNTIYF
D gene: .; J gene: TRBJ2-3; V gene: TRBV7-2; clone size: many; CDR3 DNA: TGTTTAGCAGCCCCGGGTAGGGGAGCAGATACGCAGTATTTT; CDR3 protein: CLAAPGRGADTQYF
D gene: .; J gene: TRBJ2-5; V gene: TRBV29-1; clone size: many; CDR3 DNA: TGCAGCTTCGGACAGGGAGGGGAGCCCCAGTACTTC; CDR3 protein: CSFGQGGEPQYF
D gene: TRBD2; J gene: TRBJ2-2; V gene: TRBV19; clone size: many; CDR3 DNA: TGTGCCAGTAGTATCACCCTAGCGGGAGCGATCGGGGAGCTGTTTTTT; CDR3 protein: CASSITLAGAIGELFF
D gene: TRBD1; J gene: TRBJ1-1; V gene: TRBV12-5; clone size: .; CDR3 DNA: TGTGCTAGTGGCTCTGACAGGGGAGTGAACACTGAAGCTTTCTTT; CDR3 protein: CASGSDRGVNTEAFF
D gene: .; J gene: TRBJ1-5; V gene: TRBV6-1; clone size: .; CDR3 DNA: TGTGCCAGCACCATTAGTGGTAGCAATCAGCCCCAGCATTTT; CDR3 protein: CASTISGSNQPQHF
D gene: .; J gene: TRBJ1-1; V gene: TRBV7-2; clone size: many; CDR3 DNA: TGTGCCAGCAGCTTCGGGTCGAACACTGAAGCTTTCTTT; CDR3 protein: CASSFGSNTEAFF
D gene: .; J gene: TRBJ1-1; V gene: TRBV4-1; clone size: .; CDR3 DNA: TGCGCCAGCAGCCAACCTAAGAACACTGAAGCTTTCTTT; CDR3 protein: CASSQPKNTEAFF
D gene: .; J gene: TRBJ2-7; V gene: TRBV27; clone size: .; CDR3 DNA: TGTGCCAGCAGTACAAGCAGGAGCTCCTACGAGCAGTACTTC; CDR3 protein: CASSTSRSSYEQYF
D gene: TRBD1; J gene: TRBJ1-1; V gene: TRBV12-3/TRBV12-4; clone size: few; CDR3 DNA: TGTGCCAGCAGTTCATTTCAGGGGGCGTACACTGAAGCTTTCTTT; CDR3 protein: CASSSFQGAYTEAFF
D gene: .; J gene: TRBJ2-1; V gene: TRBV20-1; clone size: .; CDR3 DNA: TGCAGTGCTAGAGATAGGGGGAGAACGAATGTGCAGTTCTTC; CDR3 protein: CSARDRGRTNVQFF
D gene: .; J gene: TRBJ1-4; V gene: TRBV10-3; clone size: many; CDR3 DNA: TGTGCCCCCCCGGCGAGCTGTAACAGGGTGGAAAAACTGTTTTTT; CDR3 protein: CAPPASCNRVEKLFF
D gene: .; J gene: TRBJ2-1; V gene: TRBV11-3; clone size: many; CDR3 DNA: TGTGCCAGCACCCCTTATCCGCGAGTTCATGAGCAGTTCTTC; CDR3 protein: CASTPYPRVHEQFF
D gene: TRBD1; J gene: TRBJ2-7; V gene: TRBV6-2/TRBV6-3; clone size: many; CDR3 DNA: TGTGCCAGCAGTTCCCCTCGGGACAGGGTCTACGAGCAGTACTTC; CDR3 protein: CASSSPRDRVYEQYF
D gene: .; J gene: TRBJ2-3; V gene: TRBV27; clone size: many; CDR3 DNA: TGTGCCAGCAGTTTATCCTTGCCGGGGCTCACAGATACGCAGTATTTT; CDR3 protein: CASSLSLPGLTDTQYF
D gene: .; J gene: TRBJ2-2; V gene: TRBV6-6; clone size: .; CDR3 DNA: TGTGCCAGCAGTTACCGAGGCACCGGGGAGCTGTTTTTT; CDR3 protein: CASSYRGTGELFF
D gene: .; J gene: TRBJ2-3; V gene: TRBV5-5; clone size: many; CDR3 DNA: TGTGCCAGCAGCCCGCATAGCCAAGCAGATACGCAGTATTTT; CDR3 protein: CASSPHSQADTQYF